One sample yielded the 5 T cell receptor beta chains listed below, sequenced in a study of blood T cell repertoires in COVID-19. Using immunoSEQ multiplex PCR, the repertoire was profiled, and TCRdb retains in-frame clones only, with some absent. The sample has under 400,000 clones, roughly 87% seen once. What was sequenced was peripheral blood. These receptors were collected from a woman aged 60 to 75 with COVID-19, enrolled during active disease.

The V gene is TRBV5-6, the J gene TRBJ1-2; 10 nucleotides agree with TRBD1. CDR1 is SGHDT, CDR2 YYEEEE, per germline. Trimming removed 5 bases from V and 4 bases from J; junction bases left unmatched: 2. The CDR3 covers 13 residues. The CDR3 DNA is TGTGCCAGCAGACGGGACAGGGGCTATGGCTACACCTTC. Translated, it gives CASRRDRGYGYTF.

This chain links TRBV19 with TRBJ1-5; D gene ambiguous. The CDR3 is made up of 17 amino acids. Trimming stripped 7 bases from V and 0 bases from J, with 19 bases between. Germline CDR1 and CDR2: LNHDA and SQIVND (reference sequence). The CDR3 DNA reads TGTGCCAGTAAGCGCGGGATGGGCGTTAATAGCAATCAGCCCCAGCATTTT. It is translated as CASKRGMGVNSNQPQHF.

The V gene is TRBV19, the J gene TRBJ1-1; 8 bases fit TRBD1. The CDR3 contains 12 residues. Germline loops: CDR1 LNHDA, CDR2 SQIVND (reference sequence). J lost 8 bases, V lost 5 bases, and 4 bases had no gene match. This CDR3 reads CASSRQGTEAFF. The CDR3 nucleotides are TGTGCCAGTAGTCGACAGGGGACAGAAGCTTTCTTT.

The chain carries TRBV3-1 (or the pseudogene TRBV3-2) and TRBJ2-1; 11 positions agree with TRBD2. Per the germline V gene, CDR1 is LGHDT and CDR2 is YNNKEL (reference sequence). Losses at the gene ends were 5 bases for V and 6 bases for J; bases not matched to a gene: 9. The length of the CDR3 is 16 residues. The CDR3 sequence: CASSDSPSGGRNEQFF. The DNA of the CDR3 is TGTGCCAGCAGCGACTCTCCTAGCGGGGGGCGCAATGAGCAGTTCTTC.

The gene calls are TRBV11-3 and TRBJ1-1; 9 bases line up with TRBD1. The J segment lost 7 bases and the V segment lost 4 bases, leaving 4 bases of the junction unmatched. CDR1 is SGHNT and CDR2 is YENEEA in the germline V gene. The CDR3 is made up of 13 amino acids. The CDR3 loop reads CASSSGTGLEAFF. CDR3 DNA sequence: TGTGCCAGCAGCTCCGGGACAGGGCTTGAAGCTTTCTTT.